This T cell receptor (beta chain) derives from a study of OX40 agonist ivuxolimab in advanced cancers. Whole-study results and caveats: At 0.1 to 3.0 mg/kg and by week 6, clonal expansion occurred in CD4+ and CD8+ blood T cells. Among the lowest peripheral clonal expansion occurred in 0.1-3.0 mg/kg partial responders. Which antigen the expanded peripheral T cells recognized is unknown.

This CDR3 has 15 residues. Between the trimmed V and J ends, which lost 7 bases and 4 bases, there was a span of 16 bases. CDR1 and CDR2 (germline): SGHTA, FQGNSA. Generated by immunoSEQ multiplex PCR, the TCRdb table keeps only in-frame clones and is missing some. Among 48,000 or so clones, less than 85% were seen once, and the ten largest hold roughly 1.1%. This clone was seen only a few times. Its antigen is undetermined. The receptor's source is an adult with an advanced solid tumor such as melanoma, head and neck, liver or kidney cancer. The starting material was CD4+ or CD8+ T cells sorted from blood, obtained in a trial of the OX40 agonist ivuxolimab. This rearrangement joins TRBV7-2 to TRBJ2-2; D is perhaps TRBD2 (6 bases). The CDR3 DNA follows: TGTGCCAGCACCCGTAGACTAGGAGTCACCGGGGAGCTGTTTTTT. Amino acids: CASTRRLGVTGELFF.